Below are 6 T cell receptor beta chains sequenced from a single sample in a study of CD8+ T cells in alopecia areata (dated 2018 in TCRdb). The library was obtained by the immunoSEQ multiplex PCR assay. RNA was extracted from all samples and reverse transcribed into cDNA as template for TCR sequencing. The immuneACCESS repertoire file appears here via TCRdb, limited to in-frame rearrangements. These files lack a portion of the clones; in checked studies, under half of the deficit traces to unresolved V genes, and the cause of the others is not known. The sample data list some 130,000 clones, and about 50% of these were observed just once. The leading ten clones occupy around 19% of the sample. The time point label on this specimen signifies: baseline before oral tofacitinib. The specimen comprised CD8+ T cells sorted from blood, sampled at week 0. These receptor sequences come from a human donor with alopecia areata.

The rearrangement uses TRBV27 and TRBJ2-7; D is unresolved. Trimming shortened V by 4 bases and J by 2 bases, and 3 bases separated the two germline ends. This CDR3 has 11 amino acids. Germline values: CDR1 MNHEY, CDR2 SMNVEV (reference sequence). CDR3 loop: CASSYAYEQYF. In DNA form, the CDR3 reads TGTGCCAGCAGTTACGCCTACGAGCAGTACTTC.

The gene calls are TRBV29-1 and TRBJ1-2; D is possibly TRBD1 (5 bases). Looked up from germline, CDR1 is SQVTM and CDR2 is ANQGSEA. The CDR3 loop spans 12 amino acids. V was clipped by 6 bases and J by 7 bases, with 15 bases between them. The CDR3, as DNA: TGCAGCGTCGGGACTTCTCGGGGTGGCTACACCTTC. Translation: CSVGTSRGGYTF.

This clone came up once. The chain is built from TRBV18 and TRBJ1-5; perhaps TRBD1 as D (5 bases). Trimming left V 6 bases short and J 3 bases short, with 18 bases between. Germline V gene data show CDR1 as KGHSH and CDR2 as LQKENI. The CDR3 consists of 16 residues. DNA of the CDR3: TGTGCCAGCTCCCCATGGCCAGCAGGGACCAATCAGCCCCAGCATTTT. Protein product: CASSPWPAGTNQPQHF.

This clone was seen a few times. V usage is TRBV2 and J usage is TRBJ1-4, with D hard to call. The V end was cut by 0 bases, the J end by 5 bases, with 10 bases between. The CDR3 covers 15 residues. Germline V lookup: CDR1 SNHLY, CDR2 FYNNEI. The chain's CDR3 is CASSEAVVSNEKLFF. CDR3 nucleotides: TGTGCCAGCAGTGAAGCCGTGGTTTCGAATGAAAAACTGTTTTTT.

This rearrangement joins TRBV5-1 to TRBJ2-7; D gene unclear. Trimming took off 0 bases at V and 6 bases at J, with 16 bases between the two ends. CDR1 is SGHRS and CDR2 is YFSETQ in the germline V gene. CDR3 size: 15 residues. CDR3 in amino acids: CASSLAAALGFEQYF. Written as DNA, the CDR3 is TGCGCCAGCAGCTTGGCCGCGGCTTTGGGATTCGAGCAGTACTTC.

CDR3 in amino acids: CASSLAGVGRVDQPQHF. CDR3 sequence (DNA): TGTGCCAGCAGCTTAGCTGGAGTTGGCAGGGTGGATCAGCCCCAGCATTTT. The rearrangement joins TRBV7-6 to TRBJ1-5; tentatively, D is TRBD1 (5 bases). Germline V CDR1 and CDR2: SGHVS, FNYEAQ. Trimming removed 0 bases from V and 5 bases from J, with 17 bases in between. The CDR3 totals 17 residues.